These T cell receptor beta chains were read from a single sample in a study of T cell responses to AZD1222 COVID-19 vaccine. Data came from immunoSEQ multiplex PCR; TCRdb stores just in-frame clones and leaves some out. Here the sample spans approximately 130,000 clones, 70% to 90% being singletons. Sequenced here: peripheral blood, sampled on day 0 of AZD1222 vaccination. All receptors derive from an adult in good health. Each CDR3 is given without its conserved first and last residue. Each record gives: CDR3 protein, clone size, V gene, J gene. Only some rows state a clone size, as once, few, many or a class for expanded clones.

CDR3aa: ASNFRQDSNYGYT
abundance: -
v_gene: TRBV19
j_gene: TRBJ1-2

CDR3aa: ASSRGGNTDTQY
abundance: -
v_gene: TRBV6-5
j_gene: TRBJ2-3

CDR3aa: AWSERVMGLSGNTIY
abundance: -
v_gene: TRBV30
j_gene: TRBJ1-3

CDR3aa: ASSAGLAGLETDTQY
abundance: -
v_gene: TRBV7-9
j_gene: TRBJ2-3

CDR3aa: ASSFEGLAFENIQY
abundance: -
v_gene: TRBV5-4
j_gene: TRBJ2-4

CDR3aa: ASSFSQTGEEF
abundance: -
v_gene: TRBV12-3/TRBV12-4
j_gene: TRBJ2-1

CDR3aa: ASLTNTGELF
abundance: few
v_gene: TRBV28
j_gene: TRBJ2-2

CDR3aa: ASSYTENTEAF
abundance: -
v_gene: TRBV28
j_gene: TRBJ1-1

CDR3aa: ASSPSERYNQPQH
abundance: -
v_gene: TRBV3-1/TRBV3-2
j_gene: TRBJ1-5

CDR3aa: SARDNYEQY
abundance: -
v_gene: TRBV20-1
j_gene: TRBJ2-7

CDR3aa: ASSVEMTGGLNEQY
abundance: -
v_gene: TRBV9
j_gene: TRBJ2-7